The present T cell receptor (beta chain) was sequenced within a study of T cell repertoires in cytomegalovirus infection. Study at large: Used in the study were CMV epitopes, some recently identified and HLA-C-restricted, others well-studied and HLA-B-restricted. CMV infection together with matching HLA type was indicated by public TCR beta signatures. Study outcomes and limitations: CMV-specific HLA-C-restricted TCR beta clonotypes dominated the ex vivo response.

TCRdb reprocessed the reads with MiXCR, giving one entry per CDR3 protein. The sample yields about 340,000 distinct CDR3 sequences, 25% to 35% seen once. To note about this clonotype: Its antigen is not identified.

The sequence came from a human donor in good health (CMV status not recorded). Some clones in this sample may be carry-over from other donors' samples. The material was cultured PBMCs, obtained from culture after CMV antigen stimulation.

This CDR3 is CASSYSKAGADGYTF. In DNA form, the CDR3 reads TGTGCCAGCAGTTACTCGAAGGCAGGGGCGGATGGCTACACCTTC. The gene calls are TRBV6-5 and TRBJ1-2, with TRBD1 as a possible D gene (6 bases). V lost 0 bases and J lost 6, with 14 bases in between. The CDR3 spans 15 residues. From germline, CDR1 is MNHEY and CDR2 SVGAGI.